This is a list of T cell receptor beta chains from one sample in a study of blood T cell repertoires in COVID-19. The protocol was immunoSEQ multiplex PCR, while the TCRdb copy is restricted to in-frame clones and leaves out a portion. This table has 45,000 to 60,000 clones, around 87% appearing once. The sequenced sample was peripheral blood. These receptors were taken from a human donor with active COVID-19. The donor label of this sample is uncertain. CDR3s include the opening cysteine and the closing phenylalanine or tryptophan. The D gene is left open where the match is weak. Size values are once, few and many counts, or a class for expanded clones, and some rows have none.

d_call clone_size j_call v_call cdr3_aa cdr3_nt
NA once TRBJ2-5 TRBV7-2 CASSSWVSVGETQYF TGTGCCAGCAGTTCCTGGGTTAGCGTTGGAGAGACCCAGTACTTC
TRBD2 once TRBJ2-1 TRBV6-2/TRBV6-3 CASSYSATLAGGFYNEQFF TGTGCCAGCAGTTACTCGGCCACCCTGGCGGGAGGTTTTTACAATGAGCAGTTCTTC
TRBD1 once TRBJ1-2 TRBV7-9 CASSLRDRDYTF TGTGCCAGCAGCCTAAGGGACAGGGACTACACCTTC
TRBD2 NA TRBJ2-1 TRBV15 CATSRGISGSPYNEQFF TGTGCCACCAGCAGAGGGATTAGCGGGAGTCCATACAATGAGCAGTTCTTC
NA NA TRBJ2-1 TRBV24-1 CATTDRSTSSYNEQFF TGTGCCACCACCGACAGGTCCACCAGCTCCTACAATGAGCAGTTCTTC
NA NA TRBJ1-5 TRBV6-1 CASSEVGGYQPQHF TGTGCCAGCAGTGAAGTGGGAGGATATCAGCCCCAGCATTTT
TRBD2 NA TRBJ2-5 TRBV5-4 CASSLRAGGPEETQYF TGTGCCAGCAGCTTGCGAGCGGGAGGGCCTGAAGAGACCCAGTACTTC
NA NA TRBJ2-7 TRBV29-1 CSAGGALGEQYF TGCAGCGCCGGCGGGGCCCTTGGGGAGCAGTACTTC
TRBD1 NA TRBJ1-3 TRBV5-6 CASSLWTGDSGNTIYF TGTGCCAGCAGCTTGTGGACAGGCGACTCTGGAAACACCATATATTTT
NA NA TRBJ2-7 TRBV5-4 CASSLEQLASYEQYF TGTGCCAGCAGCTTGGAACAGCTTGCCTCCTACGAGCAGTACTTC
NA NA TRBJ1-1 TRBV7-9 CASSQNPVNTEAFF TGTGCCAGCAGCCAAAATCCGGTGAACACTGAAGCTTTCTTT
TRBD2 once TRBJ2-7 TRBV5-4 CASSLRGGIDEQYF TGTGCCAGCAGCTTGCGCGGGGGGATCGACGAGCAGTACTTC
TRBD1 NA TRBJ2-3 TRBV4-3 CASSQWDRDTDTQYF TGCGCCAGCAGCCAATGGGACAGGGACACAGATACGCAGTATTTT
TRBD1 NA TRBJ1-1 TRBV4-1 CASSQGTGTGNTEAFF TGCGCCAGCAGCCAAGGGACCGGGACAGGGAACACTGAAGCTTTCTTT
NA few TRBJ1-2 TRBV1 CTSSQEGRQGYGYTF TGCACCAGCAGCCAAGAGGGAAGACAGGGGTATGGCTACACCTTC
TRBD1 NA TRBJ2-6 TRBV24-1 CATSDSAGQGAGDVLTF TGTGCCACCAGTGATTCCGCCGGACAGGGGGCAGGCGACGTCCTGACTTTC
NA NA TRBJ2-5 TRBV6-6 CASSKTRQETQYF TGTGCCAGCAGCAAGACTAGGCAAGAGACCCAGTACTTC
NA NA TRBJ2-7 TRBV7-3 CASSLLGSHEQYF TGTGCCAGCAGCTTACTCGGGAGCCACGAGCAGTACTTC
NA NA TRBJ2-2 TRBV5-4 CASSHDSFGTGELFF TGTGCCAGCAGTCACGACAGTTTCGGGACCGGGGAGCTGTTTTTT
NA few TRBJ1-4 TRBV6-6 CASSDHRVLDEKLFF TGTGCCAGCAGTGATCACAGGGTTCTGGATGAAAAACTGTTTTTT
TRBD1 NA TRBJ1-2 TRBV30 CAWSVLGTGMGGYTF TGTGCCTGGAGTGTATTGGGGACAGGGATGGGCGGCTACACCTTC
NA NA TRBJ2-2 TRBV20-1 CSARRTGELFF TGCAGTGCTAGGCGGACCGGGGAGCTGTTTTTT
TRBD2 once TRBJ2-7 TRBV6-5 CASSYPGGSGEQYF TGTGCCAGCAGTTACCCGGGAGGGTCGGGCGAGCAGTACTTC
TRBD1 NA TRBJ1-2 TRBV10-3 CAIGRTGFNYGYTF TGTGCCATCGGACGGACAGGCTTTAACTATGGCTACACCTTC
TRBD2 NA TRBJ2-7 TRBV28 CASSHLSGGSYEQYF TGTGCCAGCAGCCACTTGAGCGGGGGTTCCTACGAGCAGTACTTC
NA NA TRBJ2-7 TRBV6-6 CASSGRDTRSYEQYF TGTGCCAGCAGTGGTCGGGACACCCGCTCCTACGAGCAGTACTTC
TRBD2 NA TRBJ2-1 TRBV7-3 CASSSRTSGRGEQFF TGTGCCAGCAGCTCGCGGACTAGCGGGAGAGGTGAGCAGTTCTTC
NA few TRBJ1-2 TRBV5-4 CASSLSTGGYTF TGTGCCAGCAGCTTGTCCACGGGGGGCTACACCTTC